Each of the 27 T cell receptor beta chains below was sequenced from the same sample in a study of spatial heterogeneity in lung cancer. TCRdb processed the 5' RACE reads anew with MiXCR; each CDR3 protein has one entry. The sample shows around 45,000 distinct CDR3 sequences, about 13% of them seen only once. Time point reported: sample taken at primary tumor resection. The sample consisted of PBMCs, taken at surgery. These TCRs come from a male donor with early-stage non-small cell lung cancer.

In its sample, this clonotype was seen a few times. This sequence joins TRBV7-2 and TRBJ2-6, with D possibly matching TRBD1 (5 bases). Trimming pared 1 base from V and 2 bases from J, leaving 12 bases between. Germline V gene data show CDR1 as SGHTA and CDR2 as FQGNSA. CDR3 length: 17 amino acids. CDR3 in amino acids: CASSLGPSRAGANVLTF. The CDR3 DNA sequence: TGTGCCAGCAGCTTAGGGCCCAGCAGGGCTGGGGCCAACGTCCTGACTTTC.

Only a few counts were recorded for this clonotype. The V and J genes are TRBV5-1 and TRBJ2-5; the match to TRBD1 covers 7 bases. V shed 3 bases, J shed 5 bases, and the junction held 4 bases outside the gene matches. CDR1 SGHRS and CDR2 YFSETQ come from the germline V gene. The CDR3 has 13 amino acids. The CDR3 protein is CASSSGGLETQYF. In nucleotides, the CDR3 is TGCGCCAGCAGCTCAGGGGGATTGGAGACCCAGTACTTC.

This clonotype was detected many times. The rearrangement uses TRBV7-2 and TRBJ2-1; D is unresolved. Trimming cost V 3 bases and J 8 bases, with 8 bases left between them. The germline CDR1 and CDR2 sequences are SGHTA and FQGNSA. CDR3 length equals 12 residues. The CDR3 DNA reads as TGTGCCAGCAGCTTGGGTTTCTATGAGCAGTTCTTC. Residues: CASSLGFYEQFF. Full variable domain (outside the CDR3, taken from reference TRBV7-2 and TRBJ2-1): GAGVSQSPSNKVTEKGKDVELRCDPISGHTALYWYRQSLGQGLEFLIYFQGNSAPDKSGLPSDRFSAERTGGSVSTLTIQRTQQEDSAVYLCASSLGFYEQFFGPGTRLTVL.

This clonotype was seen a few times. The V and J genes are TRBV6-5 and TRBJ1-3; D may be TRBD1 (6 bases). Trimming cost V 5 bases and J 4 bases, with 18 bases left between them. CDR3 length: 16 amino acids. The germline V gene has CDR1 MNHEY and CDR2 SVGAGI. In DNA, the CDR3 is TGTGCCAGCAGTCCCGGGACACCCCCTGAGGGAAACACCATATATTTT. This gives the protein CASSPGTPPEGNTIYF.

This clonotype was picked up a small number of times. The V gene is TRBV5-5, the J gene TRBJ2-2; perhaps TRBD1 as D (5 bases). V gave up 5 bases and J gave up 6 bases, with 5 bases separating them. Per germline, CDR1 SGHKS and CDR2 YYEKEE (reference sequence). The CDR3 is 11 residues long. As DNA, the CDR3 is TGTGCCAGCAGAGGGGCCGGGGAGCTGTTTTTT. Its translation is CASRGAGELFF.

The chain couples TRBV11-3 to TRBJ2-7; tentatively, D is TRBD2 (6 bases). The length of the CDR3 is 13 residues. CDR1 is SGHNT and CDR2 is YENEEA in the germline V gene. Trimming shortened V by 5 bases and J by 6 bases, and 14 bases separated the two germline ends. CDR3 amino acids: CASSPYLGGEQYF. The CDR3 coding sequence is TGTGCCAGCAGCCCTTACTTGGGGGGCGAGCAGTACTTC.

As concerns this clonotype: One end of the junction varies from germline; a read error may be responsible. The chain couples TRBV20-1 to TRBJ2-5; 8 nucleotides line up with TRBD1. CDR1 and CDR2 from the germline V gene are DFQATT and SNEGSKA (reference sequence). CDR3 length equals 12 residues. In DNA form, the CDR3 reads TGCAATGCTAGACAGGGGTTGGAGACCCAGTACTTC. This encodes CNARQGLETQYF.

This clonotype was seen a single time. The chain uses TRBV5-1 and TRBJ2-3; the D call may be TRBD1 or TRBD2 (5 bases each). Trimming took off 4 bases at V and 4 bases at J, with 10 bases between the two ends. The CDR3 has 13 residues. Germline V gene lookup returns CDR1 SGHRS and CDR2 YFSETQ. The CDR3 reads CASSEGTSDTQYF. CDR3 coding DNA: TGCGCCAGCAGCGAAGGGACGTCAGATACGCAGTATTTT. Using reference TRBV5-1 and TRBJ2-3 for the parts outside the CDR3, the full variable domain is KAGVTQTPRYLIKTRGQQVTLSCSPISGHRSVSWYQQTPGQGLQFLFEYFSETQRNKGNFPGRFSGRQFSNSRSEMNVSTLELGDSALYLCASSEGTSDTQYFGPGTRLTVL.

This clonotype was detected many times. The CDR3 bases are TGTGCCATCGGGAATAGCGGGAGGACAACAGATACGCAGTATTTT. Encoded protein: CAIGNSGRTTDTQYF. The V and J genes are TRBV10-3 and TRBJ2-3; 10 bases are a match to TRBD2. Germline V CDR1 and CDR2: ENHRY, SYGVKD. The trim removed 8 bases at V and 3 bases at J, leaving 8 bases unmatched. CDR3 size: 15 residues.

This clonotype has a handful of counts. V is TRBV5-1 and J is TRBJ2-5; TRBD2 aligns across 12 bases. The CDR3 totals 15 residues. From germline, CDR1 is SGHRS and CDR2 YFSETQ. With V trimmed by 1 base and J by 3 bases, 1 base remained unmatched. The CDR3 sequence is CASSLTSGGKETQYF. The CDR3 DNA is TGCGCCAGCAGCTTGACTAGCGGGGGGAAAGAGACCCAGTACTTC. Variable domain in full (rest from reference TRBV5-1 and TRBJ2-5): KAGVTQTPRYLIKTRGQQVTLSCSPISGHRSVSWYQQTPGQGLQFLFEYFSETQRNKGNFPGRFSGRQFSNSRSEMNVSTLELGDSALYLCASSLTSGGKETQYFGPGTRLLVL.

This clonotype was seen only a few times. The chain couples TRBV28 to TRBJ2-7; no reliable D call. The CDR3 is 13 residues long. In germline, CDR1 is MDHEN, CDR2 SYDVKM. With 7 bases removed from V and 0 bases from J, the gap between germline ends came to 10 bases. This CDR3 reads CASTLEYSYEQYF. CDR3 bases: TGTGCCAGCACCCTCGAGTACTCCTACGAGCAGTACTTC.

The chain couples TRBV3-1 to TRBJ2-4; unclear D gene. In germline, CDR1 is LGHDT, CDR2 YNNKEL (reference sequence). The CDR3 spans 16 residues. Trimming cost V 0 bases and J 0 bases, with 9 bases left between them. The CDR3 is CASSQDLVVAKNIQYF. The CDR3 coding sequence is TGTGCCAGCAGCCAAGATTTGGTCGTAGCCAAAAACATTCAGTACTTC.

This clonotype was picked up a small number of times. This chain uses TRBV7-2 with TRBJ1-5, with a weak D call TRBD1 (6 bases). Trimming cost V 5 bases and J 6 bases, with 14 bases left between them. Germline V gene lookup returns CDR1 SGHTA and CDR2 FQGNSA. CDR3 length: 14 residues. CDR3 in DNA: TGTGCCAGCAGCCCGCGCCAGGGGAGTCAGCCCCAGCATTTT. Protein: CASSPRQGSQPQHF.

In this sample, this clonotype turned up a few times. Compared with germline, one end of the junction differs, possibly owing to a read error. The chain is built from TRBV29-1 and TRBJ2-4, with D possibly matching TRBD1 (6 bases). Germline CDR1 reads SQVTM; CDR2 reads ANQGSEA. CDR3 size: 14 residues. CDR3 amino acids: CSVEEPGARNIQYF. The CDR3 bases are TGCAGCGTTGAAGAGCCAGGGGCCAGAAACATTCAGTACTTC.

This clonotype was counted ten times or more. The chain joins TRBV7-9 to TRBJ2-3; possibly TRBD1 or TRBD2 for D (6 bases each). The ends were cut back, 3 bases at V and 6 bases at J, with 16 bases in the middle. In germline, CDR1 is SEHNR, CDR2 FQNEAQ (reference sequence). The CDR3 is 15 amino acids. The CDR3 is CASSFSVGGPDTQYF. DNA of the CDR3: TGTGCCAGCAGCTTCTCGGTGGGGGGCCCGGATACGCAGTATTTT.

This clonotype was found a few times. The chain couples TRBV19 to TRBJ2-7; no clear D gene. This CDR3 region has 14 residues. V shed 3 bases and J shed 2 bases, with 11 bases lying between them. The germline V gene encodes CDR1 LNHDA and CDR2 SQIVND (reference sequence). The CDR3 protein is CASSMGSDTYEQYF. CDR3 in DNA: TGTGCCAGTAGTATGGGGTCCGATACCTACGAGCAGTACTTC.

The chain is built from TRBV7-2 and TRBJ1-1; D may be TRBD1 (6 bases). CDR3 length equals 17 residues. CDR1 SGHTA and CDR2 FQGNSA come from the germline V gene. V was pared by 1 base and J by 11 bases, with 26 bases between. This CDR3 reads CASSLVFSIGGYFWAFF. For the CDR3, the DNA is TGTGCCAGCAGCTTAGTCTTCAGTATCGGGGGCTATTTCTGGGCTTTCTTT. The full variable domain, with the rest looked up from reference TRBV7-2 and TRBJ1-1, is GAGVSQSPSNKVTEKGKDVELRCDPISGHTALYWYRQSLGQGLEFLIYFQGNSAPDKSGLPSDRFSAERTGGSVSTLTIQRTQQEDSAVYLCASSLVFSIGGYFWAFFGQGTRLTVV.

As DNA, the CDR3 is TGTGCCAGCTCACCCGGGCTCTTAACCTACGAGCAGTACTTC. Translation: CASSPGLLTYEQYF. This rearrangement joins TRBV18 to TRBJ2-7; D ambiguous. Germline CDR1 is KGHSH and CDR2 is LQKENI. The CDR3 sequence is 14 residues long. V was clipped by 3 bases and J by 2 bases, with 11 bases between them.

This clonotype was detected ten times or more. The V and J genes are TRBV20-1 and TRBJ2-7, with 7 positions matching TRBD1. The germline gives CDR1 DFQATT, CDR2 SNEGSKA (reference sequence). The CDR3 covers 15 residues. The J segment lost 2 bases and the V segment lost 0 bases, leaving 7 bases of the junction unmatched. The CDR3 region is CSARDLQGSTYEQYF. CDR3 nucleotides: TGCAGTGCTAGAGATTTACAGGGGAGCACCTACGAGCAGTACTTC.

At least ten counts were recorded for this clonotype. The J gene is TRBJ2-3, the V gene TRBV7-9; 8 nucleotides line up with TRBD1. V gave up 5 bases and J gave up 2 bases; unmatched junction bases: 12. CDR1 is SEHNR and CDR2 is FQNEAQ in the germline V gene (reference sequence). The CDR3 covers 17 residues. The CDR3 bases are TGTGCCAGCAGCCCAACGAAGACAGGGGCCGCCACAGATACGCAGTATTTT. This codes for CASSPTKTGAATDTQYF.

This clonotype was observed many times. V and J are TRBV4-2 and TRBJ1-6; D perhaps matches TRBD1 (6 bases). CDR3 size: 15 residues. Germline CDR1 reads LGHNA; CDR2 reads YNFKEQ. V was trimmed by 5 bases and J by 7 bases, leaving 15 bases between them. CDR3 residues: CASSDSTGSNSPLHF. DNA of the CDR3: TGTGCCAGCAGCGATTCAACAGGGTCCAATTCACCCCTCCACTTT.

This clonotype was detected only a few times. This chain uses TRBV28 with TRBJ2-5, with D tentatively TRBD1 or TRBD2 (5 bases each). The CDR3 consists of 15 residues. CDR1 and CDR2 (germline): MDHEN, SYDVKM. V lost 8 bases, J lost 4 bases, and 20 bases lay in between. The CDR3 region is CASWTQTEGIETQYF. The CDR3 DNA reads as TGTGCCAGCTGGACTCAGACCGAGGGGATAGAGACCCAGTACTTC.

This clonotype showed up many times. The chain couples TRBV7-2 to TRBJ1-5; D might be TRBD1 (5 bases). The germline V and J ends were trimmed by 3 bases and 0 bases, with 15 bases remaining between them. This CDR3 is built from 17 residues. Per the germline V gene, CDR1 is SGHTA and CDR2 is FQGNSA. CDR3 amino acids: CASSFFLQGLSNQPQHF. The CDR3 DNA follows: TGTGCCAGCAGCTTTTTTTTGCAGGGCCTTAGCAATCAGCCCCAGCATTTT.

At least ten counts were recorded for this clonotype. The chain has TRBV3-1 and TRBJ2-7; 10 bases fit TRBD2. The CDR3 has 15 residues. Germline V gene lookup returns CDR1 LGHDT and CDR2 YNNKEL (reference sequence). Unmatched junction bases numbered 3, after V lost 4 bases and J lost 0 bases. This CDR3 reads CASSLGLASSYEQYF. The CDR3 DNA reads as TGTGCCAGCAGCCTGGGACTAGCGAGCTCCTACGAGCAGTACTTC.

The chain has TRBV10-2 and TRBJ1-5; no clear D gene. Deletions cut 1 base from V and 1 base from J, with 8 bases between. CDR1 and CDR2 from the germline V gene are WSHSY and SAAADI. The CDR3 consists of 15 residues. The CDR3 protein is CASSEWSLSNQPQHF. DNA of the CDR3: TGCGCCAGCAGTGAGTGGTCTCTAAGCAATCAGCCCCAGCATTTT.

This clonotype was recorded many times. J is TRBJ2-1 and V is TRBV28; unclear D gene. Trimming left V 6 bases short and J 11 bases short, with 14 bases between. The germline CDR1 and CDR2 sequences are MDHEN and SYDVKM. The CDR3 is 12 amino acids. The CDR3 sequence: CASSLVGYQQFF. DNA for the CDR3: TGTGCCAGCAGCCTCGTCGGCTACCAGCAGTTCTTC.

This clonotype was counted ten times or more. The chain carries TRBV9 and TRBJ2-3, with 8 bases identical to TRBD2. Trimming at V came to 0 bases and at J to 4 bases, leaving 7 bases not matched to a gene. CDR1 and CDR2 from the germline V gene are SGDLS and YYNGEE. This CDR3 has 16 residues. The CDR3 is CASSVAAGGVPDTQYF. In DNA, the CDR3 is TGTGCCAGCAGCGTAGCGGCGGGAGGAGTCCCAGATACGCAGTATTTT. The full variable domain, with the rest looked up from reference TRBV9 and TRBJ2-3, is DSGVTQTPKHLITATGQRVTLRCSPRSGDLSVYWYQQSLDQGLQFLIQYYNGEERAKGNILERFSAQQFPDLHSELNLSSLELGDSALYFCASSVAAGGVPDTQYFGPGTRLTVL.